This entry is about one T cell receptor beta chain. The data are from a study of blood T cell repertoires in COVID-19. Study at large: Nucleic acid was either cDNA or gDNA, and it came from T cells, B-cell-depleted T cells, or PBMCs.

Libraries were prepared by immunoSEQ multiplex PCR; TCRdb keeps only in-frame clonotypes and omits some of them. The sample lists 200,000 to 250,000 clones; about 86% were seen once. The CDR3 is 15 residues long. V was pared by 5 bases and J by 8 bases, with 9 bases of the junction left unmatched. Germline V gene lookup returns CDR1 SGHTA and CDR2 FQGNSA. This sequence originates from a woman aged 50 to 60 with acute COVID-19. The rearrangement uses TRBV7-2 and TRBJ1-4, with TRBD1 matching over 9 bases. Sequences were obtained from PBMCs or T cells enriched from blood (not recorded which). The CDR3 region has the DNA TGTGCCAGCAGCCAACATCCGGGACAGGGAGAAAAACTGTTTTTT. This translates into CASSQHPGQGEKLFF.